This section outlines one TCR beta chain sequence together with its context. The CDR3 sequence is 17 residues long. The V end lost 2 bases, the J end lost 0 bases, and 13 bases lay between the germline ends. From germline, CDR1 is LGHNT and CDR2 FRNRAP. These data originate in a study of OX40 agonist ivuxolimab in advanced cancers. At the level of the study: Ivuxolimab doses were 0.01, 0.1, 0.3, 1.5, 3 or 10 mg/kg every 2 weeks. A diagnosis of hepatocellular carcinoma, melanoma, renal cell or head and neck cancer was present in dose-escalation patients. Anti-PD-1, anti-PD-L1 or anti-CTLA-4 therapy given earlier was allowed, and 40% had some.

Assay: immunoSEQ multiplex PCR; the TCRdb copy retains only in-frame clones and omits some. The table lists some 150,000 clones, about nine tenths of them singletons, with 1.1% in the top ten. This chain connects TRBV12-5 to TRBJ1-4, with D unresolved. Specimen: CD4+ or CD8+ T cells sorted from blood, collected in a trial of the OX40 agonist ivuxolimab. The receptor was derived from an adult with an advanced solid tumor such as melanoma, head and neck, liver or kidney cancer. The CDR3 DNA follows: TGTGCTAGTGGTTTGAGTCCCACCAGCGCAACTAATGAAAAACTGTTTTTT. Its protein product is CASGLSPTSATNEKLFF.